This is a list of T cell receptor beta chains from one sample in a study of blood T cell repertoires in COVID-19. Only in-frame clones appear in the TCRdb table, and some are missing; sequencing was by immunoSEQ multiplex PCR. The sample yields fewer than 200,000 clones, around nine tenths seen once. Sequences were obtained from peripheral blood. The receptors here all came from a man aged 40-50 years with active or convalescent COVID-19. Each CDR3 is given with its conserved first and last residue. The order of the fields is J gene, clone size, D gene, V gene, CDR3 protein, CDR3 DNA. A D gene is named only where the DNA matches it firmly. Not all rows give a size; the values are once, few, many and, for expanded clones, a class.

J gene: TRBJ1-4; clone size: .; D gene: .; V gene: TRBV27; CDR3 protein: CASSLYTIDRSGEKLFF; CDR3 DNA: TGTGCCAGCAGTTTATACACAATAGACCGCTCGGGTGAAAAACTGTTTTTT
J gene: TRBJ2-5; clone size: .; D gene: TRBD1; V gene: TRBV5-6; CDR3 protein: CASSWTGFGQETQYF; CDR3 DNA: TGTGCCAGCAGCTGGACAGGGTTCGGACAAGAGACCCAGTACTTC
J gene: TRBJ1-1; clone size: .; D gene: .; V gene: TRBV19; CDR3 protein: CASTKGGLGTFF; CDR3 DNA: TGTGCCAGTACCAAAGGCGGGTTAGGGACTTTCTTT
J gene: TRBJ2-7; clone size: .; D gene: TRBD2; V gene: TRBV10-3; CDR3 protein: CASKRDEPGEQYF; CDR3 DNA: TGTGCCAGTAAGCGGGACGAACCGGGGGAGCAGTACTTC
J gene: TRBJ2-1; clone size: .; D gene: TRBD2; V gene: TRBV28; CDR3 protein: CASSPTSGSVGEQFF; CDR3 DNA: TGTGCCAGCAGTCCTACTAGCGGGAGCGTTGGTGAGCAGTTCTTC
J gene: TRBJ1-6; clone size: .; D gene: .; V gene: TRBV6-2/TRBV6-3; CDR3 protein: CASSYGAGASSPLHF; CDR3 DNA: TGTGCCAGCAGTTACGGGGCAGGGGCGAGTTCACCCCTCCACTTT
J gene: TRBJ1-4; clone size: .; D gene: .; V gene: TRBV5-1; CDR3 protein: CASSLAVSGKLFF; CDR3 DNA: TGCGCCAGCAGCTTGGCGGTGTCGGGAAAACTGTTTTTT
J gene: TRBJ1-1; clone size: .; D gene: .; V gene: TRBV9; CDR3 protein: CASSVTGDRGEAFF; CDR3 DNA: TGTGCCAGCAGCGTCACTGGCGATCGGGGTGAAGCTTTCTTT
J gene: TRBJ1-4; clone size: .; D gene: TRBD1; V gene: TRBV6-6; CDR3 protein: CASSYGQGAGKLFF; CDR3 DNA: TGTGCCAGCAGTTACGGCCAGGGGGCGGGAAAACTGTTTTTT
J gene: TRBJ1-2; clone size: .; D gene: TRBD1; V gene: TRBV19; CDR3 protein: CASSSGQGNIYGYTF; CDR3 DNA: TGTGCCAGTAGTTCTGGACAGGGTAATATCTATGGCTACACCTTC
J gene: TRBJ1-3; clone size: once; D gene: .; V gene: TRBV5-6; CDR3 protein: CASSPGSGAGNTIYF; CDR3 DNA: TGTGCCAGCAGCCCGGGTTCGGGGGCTGGAAACACCATATATTTT
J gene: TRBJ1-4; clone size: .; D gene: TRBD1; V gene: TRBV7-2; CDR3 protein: CASSFDRGQGEKLFF; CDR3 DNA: TGTGCCAGCAGCTTTGACAGGGGGCAAGGGGAAAAACTGTTTTTT
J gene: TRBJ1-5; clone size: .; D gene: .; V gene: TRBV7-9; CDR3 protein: CASSLVSTSTGNQPQHF; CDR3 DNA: TGTGCCAGCAGCTTAGTAAGTACTTCGACAGGAAATCAGCCCCAGCATTTT
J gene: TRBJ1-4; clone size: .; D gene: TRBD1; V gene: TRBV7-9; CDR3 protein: CASSSRTGSEKLFF; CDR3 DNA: TGTGCCAGCAGCTCTCGGACAGGCTCTGAAAAACTGTTTTTT
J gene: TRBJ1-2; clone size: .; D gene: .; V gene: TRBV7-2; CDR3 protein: CASSLGGQGYSYGYTF; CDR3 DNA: TGTGCCAGCAGCTTAGGGGGCCAGGGGTACAGCTATGGCTACACCTTC
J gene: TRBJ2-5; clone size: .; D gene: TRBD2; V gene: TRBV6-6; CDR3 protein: CASSRREGGETQYF; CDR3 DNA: TGTGCCAGCAGCCGCCGGGAGGGTGGGGAGACCCAGTACTTC
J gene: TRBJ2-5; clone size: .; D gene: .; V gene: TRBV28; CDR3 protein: CASRSGEKTQYF; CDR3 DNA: TGTGCCAGCAGGTCCGGGGAGAAGACCCAGTACTTC
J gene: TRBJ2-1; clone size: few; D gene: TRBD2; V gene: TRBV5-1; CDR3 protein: CASSLEGTSGRNEQFF; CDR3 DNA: TGCGCCAGCAGCTTGGAGGGGACTAGCGGGAGGAATGAGCAGTTCTTC
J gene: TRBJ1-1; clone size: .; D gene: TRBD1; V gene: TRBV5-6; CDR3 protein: CASSSWGTGRLGEAFF; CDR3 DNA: TGTGCCAGCAGCTCGTGGGGGACAGGGCGTCTAGGGGAAGCTTTCTTT
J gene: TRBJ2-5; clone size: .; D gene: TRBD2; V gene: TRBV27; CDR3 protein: CASRPIAGIQETQYF; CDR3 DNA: TGTGCCAGCAGGCCCATAGCGGGGATCCAAGAGACCCAGTACTTC
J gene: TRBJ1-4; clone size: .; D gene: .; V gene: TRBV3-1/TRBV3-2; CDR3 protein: CASSNQGFEEKLFF; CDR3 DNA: TGTGCCAGCTCTAACCAGGGGTTTGAAGAAAAACTGTTTTTT
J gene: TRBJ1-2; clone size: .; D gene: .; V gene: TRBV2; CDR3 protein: CASSPSYGYTF; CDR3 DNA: TGTGCCAGCAGTCCTTCGTATGGCTACACCTTC
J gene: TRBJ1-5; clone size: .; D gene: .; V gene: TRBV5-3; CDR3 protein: CARSLETCRGRPSNQPQHF; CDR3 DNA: TGTGCCAGAAGCTTGGAGACGTGCCGGGGGAGACCGAGCAATCAGCCCCAGCATTTT
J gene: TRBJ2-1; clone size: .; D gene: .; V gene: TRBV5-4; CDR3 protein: CASSPGLLGAGTPSGGQFF; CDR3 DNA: TGTGCCAGCAGCCCCGGCCTATTGGGGGCCGGGACCCCCTCGGGCGGGCAGTTCTTC
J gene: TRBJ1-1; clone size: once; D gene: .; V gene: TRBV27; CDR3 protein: CASSLLSNTEAFF; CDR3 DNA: TGTGCCAGCAGTTTACTGTCCAACACTGAAGCTTTCTTT
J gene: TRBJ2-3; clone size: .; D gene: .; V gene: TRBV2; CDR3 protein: CASSEATQGKDTQYF; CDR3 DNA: TGTGCCAGCAGTGAAGCAACTCAGGGAAAAGATACGCAGTATTTT
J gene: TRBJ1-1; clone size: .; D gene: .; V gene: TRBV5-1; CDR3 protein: CASSDQAGPNTEAFF; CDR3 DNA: TGCGCCAGCAGCGACCAAGCAGGGCCGAACACTGAAGCTTTCTTT
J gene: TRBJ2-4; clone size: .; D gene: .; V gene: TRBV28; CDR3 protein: CATLSPSLAKNIQYF; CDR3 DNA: TGTGCCACCCTTTCCCCCTCTTTGGCCAAAAACATTCAGTACTTC
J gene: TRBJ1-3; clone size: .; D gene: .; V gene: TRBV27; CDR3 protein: CASSLKRHGNTIYF; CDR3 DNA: TGTGCCAGCAGTTTAAAGAGGCATGGAAACACCATATATTTT
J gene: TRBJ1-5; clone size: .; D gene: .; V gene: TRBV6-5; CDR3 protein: CASSRRGSQPQHF; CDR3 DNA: TGTGCCAGCAGCCGCAGGGGAAGTCAGCCCCAGCATTTT
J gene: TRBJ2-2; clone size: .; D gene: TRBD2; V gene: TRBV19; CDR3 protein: CASSPLSHLTSGRAGELFF; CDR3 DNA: TGTGCCAGTAGTCCCCTTTCCCATTTGACTAGCGGGAGGGCGGGGGAGCTGTTTTTT
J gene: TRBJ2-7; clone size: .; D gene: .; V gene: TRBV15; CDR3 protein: CATSSRGNEQYF; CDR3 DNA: TGTGCCACCAGCTCCAGAGGGAACGAGCAGTACTTC
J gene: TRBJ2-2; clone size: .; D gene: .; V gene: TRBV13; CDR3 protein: CASSSHLAIGELFF; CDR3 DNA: TGTGCCAGCAGCTCACACCTAGCGATCGGGGAGCTGTTTTTT
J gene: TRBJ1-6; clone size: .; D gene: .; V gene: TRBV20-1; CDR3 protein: CSASAPGRSPLHF; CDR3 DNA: TGCAGTGCTAGTGCTCCGGGTCGATCACCCCTCCACTTT
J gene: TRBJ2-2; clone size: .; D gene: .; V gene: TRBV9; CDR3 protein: CASSVVDSANTGELFF; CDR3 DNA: TGTGCCAGCAGCGTAGTGGACAGCGCGAACACCGGGGAGCTGTTTTTT
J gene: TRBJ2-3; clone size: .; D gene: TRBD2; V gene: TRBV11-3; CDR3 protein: CASSYRLAGSTDTQYF; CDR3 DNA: TGTGCCAGCAGCTACCGACTAGCGGGAAGCACAGATACGCAGTATTTT
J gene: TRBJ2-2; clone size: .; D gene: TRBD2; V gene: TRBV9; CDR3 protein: CASSLLAGDTGELFF; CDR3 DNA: TGTGCCAGCAGTCTACTAGCGGGGGATACCGGGGAGCTGTTTTTT
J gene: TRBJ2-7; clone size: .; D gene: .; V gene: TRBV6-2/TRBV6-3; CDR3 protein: CASSRGPYEQYF; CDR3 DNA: TGTGCCAGCAGTCGCGGCCCCTACGAGCAGTACTTC
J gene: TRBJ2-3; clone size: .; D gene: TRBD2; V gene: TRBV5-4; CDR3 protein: CASRASGRARADTQYF; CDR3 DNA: TGTGCCAGCAGGGCTAGCGGGAGGGCCAGGGCCGATACGCAGTATTTT
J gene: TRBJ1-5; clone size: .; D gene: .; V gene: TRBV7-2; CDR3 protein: CASSLVTGGNQPQHF; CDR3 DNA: TGTGCCAGCAGCTTAGTTACTGGGGGGAATCAGCCCCAGCATTTT
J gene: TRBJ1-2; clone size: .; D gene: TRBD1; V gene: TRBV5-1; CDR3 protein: CASSGTGPGYTF; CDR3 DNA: TGCGCCAGCAGCGGGACAGGGCCTGGCTACACCTTC
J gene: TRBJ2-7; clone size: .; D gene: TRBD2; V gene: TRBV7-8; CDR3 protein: CASSLARERAGRTYEQYF; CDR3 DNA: TGTGCCAGCAGCTTAGCTAGAGAGAGAGCGGGGCGGACCTACGAGCAGTACTTC
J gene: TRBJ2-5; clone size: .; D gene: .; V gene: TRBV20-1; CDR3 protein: CSARGRETQYF; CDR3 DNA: TGCAGTGCTAGAGGGAGGGAGACCCAGTACTTC
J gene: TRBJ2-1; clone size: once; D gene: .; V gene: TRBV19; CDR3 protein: CASHRGSDPNEQFF; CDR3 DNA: TGTGCCAGTCACCGGGGGAGTGATCCCAATGAGCAGTTCTTC
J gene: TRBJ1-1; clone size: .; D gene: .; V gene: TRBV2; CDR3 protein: CASSEQTNTEAFF; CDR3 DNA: TGTGCCAGCAGTGAACAGACAAACACTGAAGCTTTCTTT
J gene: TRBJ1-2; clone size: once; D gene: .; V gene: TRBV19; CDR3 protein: CASTLSVDRTYGYTF; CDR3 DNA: TGTGCCAGTACCCTGAGTGTGGACAGAACTTATGGCTACACCTTC
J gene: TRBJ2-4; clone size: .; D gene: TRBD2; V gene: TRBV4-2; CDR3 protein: CASSYEHGGAKNIQYF; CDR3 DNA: TGTGCCAGCAGCTACGAGCACGGGGGGGCCAAAAACATTCAGTACTTC
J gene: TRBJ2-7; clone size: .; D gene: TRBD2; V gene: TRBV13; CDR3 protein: CASSVTSGSYEQYF; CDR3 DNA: TGTGCCAGCAGTGTGACTAGCGGCTCCTACGAGCAGTACTTC
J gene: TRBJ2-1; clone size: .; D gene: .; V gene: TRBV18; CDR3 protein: CASSNTAGYNEQFF; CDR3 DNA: TGTGCCAGCTCAAATACCGCCGGGTACAATGAGCAGTTCTTC
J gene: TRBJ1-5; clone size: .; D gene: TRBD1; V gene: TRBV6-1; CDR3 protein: CASSGFRDRGSVQPQHF; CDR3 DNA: TGTGCCAGCAGTGGTTTCCGGGACAGGGGGTCGGTACAGCCCCAGCATTTT
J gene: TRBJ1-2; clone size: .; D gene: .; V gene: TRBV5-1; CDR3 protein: CASSLIGGIYGYTF; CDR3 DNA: TGCGCCAGCAGCTTGATAGGCGGTATCTATGGCTACACCTTC
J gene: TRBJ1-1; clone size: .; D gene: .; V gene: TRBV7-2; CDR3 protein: CASSPTNTGYTEAFF; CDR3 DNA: TGTGCCAGCAGCCCTACAAACACAGGATACACTGAAGCTTTCTTT
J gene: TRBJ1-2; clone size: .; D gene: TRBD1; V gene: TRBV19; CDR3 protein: CASSIEGWTGPSNYGYTF; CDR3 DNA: TGTGCCAGTAGTATAGAGGGGTGGACAGGACCATCTAACTATGGCTACACCTTC
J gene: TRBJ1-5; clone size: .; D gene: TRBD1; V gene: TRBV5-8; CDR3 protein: CASVDRGNSNQPQHF; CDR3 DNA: TGTGCCAGCGTTGACAGGGGGAATAGCAATCAGCCCCAGCATTTT
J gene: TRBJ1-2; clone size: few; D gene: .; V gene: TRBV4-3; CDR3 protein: CASSQDRGFGGYTF; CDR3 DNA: TGCGCCAGCAGCCAAGATCGGGGTTTCGGTGGCTACACCTTC
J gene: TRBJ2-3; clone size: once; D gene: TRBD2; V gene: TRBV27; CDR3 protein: CASSFLAGSTDTQYF; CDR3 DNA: TGTGCCAGCAGTTTCCTAGCGGGGAGCACAGATACGCAGTATTTT
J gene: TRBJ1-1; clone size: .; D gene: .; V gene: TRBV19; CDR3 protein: CASSTGGQGEAFF; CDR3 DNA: TGTGCCAGTAGTACGGGAGGGCAGGGGGAAGCTTTCTTT
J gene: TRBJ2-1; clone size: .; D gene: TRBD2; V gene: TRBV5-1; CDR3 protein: CASSLALAGYNEQFF; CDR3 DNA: TGCGCCAGCAGCTTGGCCCTAGCGGGTTACAATGAGCAGTTCTTC
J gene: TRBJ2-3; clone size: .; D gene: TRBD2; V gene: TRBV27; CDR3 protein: CASSLLGTSGTVNTQYF; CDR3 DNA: TGTGCCAGCAGTTTACTTGGGACTAGCGGGACCGTGAATACGCAGTATTTT